These 29 T cell receptor beta chains were all obtained from the same sample, sequenced in a study of T cell changes during pregnancy in multiple sclerosis. Clones were read by immunoSEQ multiplex PCR, and TCRdb kept only the in-frame ones, dropping some. The table lists tens of thousands of clones, about nine tenths of them singletons, with roughly 3% in the top ten. This sample comprised peripheral blood, obtained in the second trimester of pregnancy. These receptors were obtained from a female donor in good health, enrolled as a control in a pregnancy study.

V and J are TRBV13 and TRBJ2-1, with D perhaps matching TRBD1 (6 bases). V gave up 1 base and J gave up 4 bases, with 11 bases separating them. Germline V CDR1 and CDR2: PRHDT, FYEKMQ (reference sequence). There are 15 residues in the CDR3. CDR3 in amino acids: CASSLVGAQYNEQFF. The CDR3 nucleotides read TGTGCCAGCAGCTTAGTGGGGGCGCAATACAATGAGCAGTTCTTC.

The table lists this clone with a count of one. This chain connects TRBV18 to TRBJ1-1, with 10 nucleotides matching TRBD1. The CDR3 totals 18 residues. Per germline, CDR1 KGHSH and CDR2 LQKENI. V shed 6 bases and J 0 bases; nucleotides not matched to a gene: 13. The CDR3 spells CASSPGTGVSTMNTEAFF. The CDR3 DNA reads TGTGCCAGCTCTCCCGGGACAGGGGTATCCACGATGAACACTGAAGCTTTCTTT.

This sequence joins TRBV19 and TRBJ2-7, with unresolved D. The germline V gene has CDR1 LNHDA and CDR2 SQIVND (reference sequence). CDR3 length: 14 residues. Trimming took 2 bases from V and 2 from J, leaving 10 bases between them. Here the CDR3 reads CASSINDFTYEQYF. CDR3 in DNA: TGTGCCAGTAGTATAAATGACTTTACCTACGAGCAGTACTTC.

J is TRBJ1-2 and V is TRBV6-4; D is ambiguous. Trimming removed 5 bases at V and 7 bases at J, with 14 bases between. Per germline, CDR1 MRHNA and CDR2 SNTAGT. The CDR3 consists of 13 residues. The CDR3 DNA is TGTGCCAGCAGTCCATATGAAGGGAGTGGCTACACCTTC. It codes for CASSPYEGSGYTF.

V is TRBV6-1 and J is TRBJ2-2; TRBD2 agrees at 10 bases. The V segment lost 0 bases and the J segment 2 bases; nucleotides outside the gene matches: 18. Looked up from germline, CDR1 is MNHNS and CDR2 is SASEGT. The length of the CDR3 is 22 residues. CDR3 sequence (DNA): TGTGCCAGCAGTGAAGCGCTTCATAGCGGGGGGAGTGGAAGGGGAAACACCGGGGAGCTGTTTTTT. Its translation: CASSEALHSGGSGRGNTGELFF.

This clone showed up just a few times. The chain carries TRBV27 and TRBJ2-7; 13 bases agree with TRBD2. The CDR3 loop spans 15 amino acids. From germline, CDR1 is MNHEY and CDR2 SMNVEV (reference sequence). V lost 6 bases to trimming and J lost 3 bases; unmatched junction nucleotides: 5. The CDR3 here is CASSQLAGGRYEQYF. Here the CDR3 DNA reads TGTGCCAGCAGCCAACTAGCGGGAGGGCGCTACGAGCAGTACTTC.

This clone has just one count. The chain joins TRBV15 to TRBJ1-5; a possible D gene is TRBD1 (5 bases). V lost 0 bases to trimming and J lost 4 bases, with 13 bases between them. This CDR3 comprises 16 residues. Per the germline V gene, CDR1 is LNHNV and CDR2 is YYDKDF (reference sequence). This CDR3 reads CATSRDPQGGNQPQHF. DNA for the CDR3: TGTGCCACCAGCAGAGACCCCCAGGGAGGGAATCAGCCCCAGCATTTT.

The rearrangement joins TRBV2 to TRBJ2-5; TRBD1 agrees at 8 bases. V lost 3 bases, J lost 5 bases, and 5 bases stayed unmatched. The CDR3 covers 14 residues. Per the germline V gene, CDR1 is SNHLY and CDR2 is FYNNEI. This CDR3 reads CASSDDRGGETQYF. The CDR3 nucleotides read TGTGCCAGCAGTGACGACAGGGGTGGGGAGACCCAGTACTTC.

The chain combines TRBV5-1 with TRBJ2-2, with D perhaps matching TRBD2 (6 bases). The CDR3 is 15 amino acids. Germline V gene data show CDR1 as SGHRS and CDR2 as YFSETQ. V was shortened by 0 bases and J by 3 bases, with 9 bases between the two germline ends. CDR3 nucleotides: TGCGCCAGCAGCTTGGATAGGAGGGACACCGGGGAGCTGTTTTTT. Translating gives CASSLDRRDTGELFF.

The chain combines TRBV5-1 with TRBJ1-5; no clear D. V lost 5 bases and J lost 4, with 13 bases in between. The CDR3 extends over 14 amino acids. Germline CDR1 reads SGHRS; CDR2 reads YFSETQ. CDR3 sequence: CASRPGSGNQPQHF. As DNA, the CDR3 is TGCGCCAGCAGACCGGGGAGTGGGAATCAGCCCCAGCATTTT. The entire variable domain, with the rest obtained from reference TRBV5-1 and TRBJ1-5, is as follows: KAGVTQTPRYLIKTRGQQVTLSCSPISGHRSVSWYQQTPGQGLQFLFEYFSETQRNKGNFPGRFSGRQFSNSRSEMNVSTLELGDSALYLCASRPGSGNQPQHFGDGTRLSIL.

The chain recombines TRBV7-2 with TRBJ1-2, with 9 bases aligning to TRBD1. Trimming took 7 bases from V and 2 from J; bases not matched to a gene: 8. The CDR3 runs to 15 residues. The germline V gene has CDR1 SGHTA and CDR2 FQGNSA. CDR3 bases: TGTGCCAGCACCCCTCGGACAGGGGAAAACTATGGCTACACCTTC. Amino acid sequence: CASTPRTGENYGYTF.

The gene calls are TRBV4-1 and TRBJ2-7; 8 bases match TRBD2. V lost 5 bases to trimming and J lost 4 bases; unmatched junction nucleotides: 10. Per the germline V gene, CDR1 is MGHRA and CDR2 is YSYEKL. This CDR3 is built from 15 residues. CDR3 amino acids: CASSLRGGPDYEQYF. The CDR3 nucleotides are TGCGCCAGCAGCTTGCGCGGGGGGCCTGATTACGAGCAGTACTTC.

This clone was detected only once. V is TRBV28 and J is TRBJ2-7; maybe TRBD2 (9 bases). This CDR3 is 16 amino acids long. With 7 bases removed from V and 3 bases from J, the gap between germline ends came to 22 bases. Germline V lookup: CDR1 MDHEN, CDR2 SYDVKM. In DNA, the CDR3 is TGTGCCAGCACCCTCCAGGGGGCTAGCGGGAACTACGAGCAGTACTTC. This encodes CASTLQGASGNYEQYF. The full variable domain, in which reference TRBV28 and TRBJ2-7 provide the parts outside the CDR3, is DVKVTQSSRYLVKRTGEKVFLECVQDMDHENMFWYRQDPGLGLRLIYFSYDVKMKEKGDIPEGYSVSREKKERFSLILESASTNQTSMYLCASTLQGASGNYEQYFGPGTRLTVT.

In its sample, this clone was seen once. V is TRBV10-3 and J is TRBJ2-5, with 8 bases identical to TRBD2. Trimming cost V 9 bases and J 1 base; bases outside gene matches: 1. The germline V gene has CDR1 ENHRY and CDR2 SYGVKD. The CDR3 runs to 12 residues. CDR3 protein: CAISGSQETQYF. CDR3 bases: TGTGCCATAAGCGGGAGCCAAGAGACCCAGTACTTC.

This chain connects TRBV7-9 to TRBJ1-3, with TRBD1 as a possible D gene (5 bases). Germline V gene sequence: CDR1 SEHNR, CDR2 FQNEAQ (reference sequence). This CDR3 has 17 amino acids. V lost 5 bases and J lost 2, with 19 bases in between. CDR3 in DNA: TGTGCCAGCAGCCCATTAGGGCGTCAGGGCCCTGGAAACACCATATATTTT. Its protein product is CASSPLGRQGPGNTIYF.

The chain uses TRBV6-5 and TRBJ2-5; 8 positions match TRBD1. This CDR3 has 13 amino acids. Trimming took 6 bases from V and 4 from J; bases not matched to a gene: 4. CDR1 MNHEY and CDR2 SVGAGI come from the germline V gene. CDR3 sequence (DNA): TGTGCCAGCAGGTCCACAGGGGGAGAGACCCAGTACTTC. It encodes CASRSTGGETQYF.

Only one count was recorded for this clone. The V and J genes are TRBV7-2 and TRBJ2-5; 7 nucleotides agree with TRBD2. V was pared by 5 bases and J by 5 bases, with 8 bases of the junction left unmatched. CDR1 SGHTA and CDR2 FQGNSA come from the germline V gene. CDR3 size: 14 residues. The CDR3 DNA reads TGTGCCAGCAGCAGGGACTATGCGGGGGAGACCCAGTACTTC. This codes for CASSRDYAGETQYF.

The V gene is TRBV7-9, the J gene TRBJ2-1; 11 bases align to TRBD2. CDR1 and CDR2 from the germline V gene are SEHNR and FQNEAQ (reference sequence). The junction had 6 bases not matched to a gene; V was cut back by 1 base and J by 4 bases. CDR3 size: 17 residues. Here the CDR3 DNA reads TGTGCCAGCAGCTTAGGGGTCGGGACTAGCGGTTACAATGAGCAGTTCTTC. This translates into CASSLGVGTSGYNEQFF.

This chain connects TRBV30 to TRBJ1-1, with TRBD1 identical over 8 bases. This CDR3 is 12 amino acids long. V dropped 5 bases and J dropped 5; count of bases not matched to a gene: 4. Germline assignment: CDR1 GTSNPN and CDR2 SVGIG (reference sequence). The CDR3 coding sequence is TGTGCCTGGTCAGGGGGCCGGACTGAAGCTTTCTTT. It yields the protein CAWSGGRTEAFF.

V and J are TRBV2 and TRBJ1-5, with D maybe TRBD1 (5 bases). V was clipped by 5 bases and J by 1 base, with 12 bases between them. The CDR3 is 15 residues long. Germline CDR1 reads SNHLY; CDR2 reads FYNNEI. The CDR3 DNA follows: TGTGCCAGCAGTTCCCAGGGAAGAAGCAATCAGCCCCAGCATTTT. This codes for CASSSQGRSNQPQHF.

The chain carries TRBV6-5 and TRBJ1-1, with no clear D. This CDR3 region has 16 residues. V was shortened by 0 bases and J by 0 bases, with 11 bases between the two germline ends. CDR1 is MNHEY, CDR2 SVGAGI, per germline. The DNA for the CDR3 is TGTGCCAGCAGTTACTCGTCAGGTCGCTTGAACACTGAAGCTTTCTTT. As protein: CASSYSSGRLNTEAFF.

The chain carries TRBV28 and TRBJ1-6; no clear D gene. Trimming left V 3 bases short and J 11 bases short, with 11 bases between. The CDR3 totals 13 residues. Germline V gene data show CDR1 as MDHEN and CDR2 as SYDVKM. The CDR3 protein is CASSFTDRTPLHF. The CDR3 DNA reads TGTGCCAGCAGTTTTACAGATCGAACACCCCTCCACTTT.

This chain connects TRBV7-2 to TRBJ2-1, with 9 bases lining up with TRBD2. With 3 bases clipped from V and 6 bases from J, the junction kept 3 bases outside the gene matches. The CDR3 runs 14 residues. The V gene's germline CDR1 is SGHTA and CDR2 FQGNSA. For the CDR3, the DNA is TGTGCCAGCAGCTTTGTTAGCGGGAGCAATGAGCAGTTCTTC. It is translated as CASSFVSGSNEQFF.

The chain couples TRBV18 to TRBJ2-7; 7 positions match TRBD1. Per germline, CDR1 KGHSH and CDR2 LQKENI. The CDR3 is made up of 15 amino acids. The junction had 6 bases not matched to a gene; V was cut back by 4 bases and J by 0 bases. CDR3 sequence reads: CASSQGQALSYEQYF. The CDR3 DNA reads as TGTGCCAGCTCACAAGGACAGGCTCTCTCCTACGAGCAGTACTTC.

This chain joins TRBV9 and TRBJ2-3; 11 bases fit TRBD2. The CDR3 sequence is 19 residues long. Germline V lookup: CDR1 SGDLS, CDR2 YYNGEE. Trimming at V came to 0 bases and at J to 1 base, leaving 10 bases not matched to a gene. CDR3 DNA sequence: TGTGCCAGCAGCGTAGGGAATAGCGGGAGGGCTTGGGGCACAGATACGCAGTATTTT. It encodes CASSVGNSGRAWGTDTQYF.

This CDR3 is CASSLGHATGELFF. The CDR3 bases are TGTGCCAGCAGCTTGGGACACGCCACCGGGGAGCTGTTTTTT. The chain employs TRBV5-6 and TRBJ2-2; D is unclear. The germline gives CDR1 SGHDT, CDR2 YYEEEE. Trimming removed 0 bases from V and 4 bases from J, with 7 bases in between. The CDR3 runs 14 residues.

The chain has TRBV27 and TRBJ1-2; D remains unclear. V lost 5 bases and J 4 bases, leaving 11 bases between the germline ends. CDR3 length equals 13 residues. Germline lookup yields CDR1 MNHEY and CDR2 SMNVEV (reference sequence). The CDR3 reads CASSRSVGYGYTF. CDR3 bases: TGTGCCAGCAGTCGGAGTGTTGGCTATGGCTACACCTTC.

This clone came up once. The V and J genes are TRBV18 and TRBJ1-5; 8 bases are a match to TRBD1. The CDR3 is made up of 15 amino acids. CDR1 is KGHSH, CDR2 LQKENI, per germline. Trimming cost V 5 bases and J 1 base; bases outside gene matches: 4. The CDR3 loop reads CASSDRGSSNQPQHF. CDR3 DNA: TGTGCCAGCTCAGACAGGGGTTCAAGCAATCAGCCCCAGCATTTT.

The chain is built from TRBV7-9 and TRBJ2-2, with no clear D. The germline V gene has CDR1 SEHNR and CDR2 FQNEAQ (reference sequence). The CDR3 length is 13 residues. V was shortened by 6 bases and J by 4 bases, with 9 bases between the two germline ends. CDR3 region: CASSPSLTGELFF. DNA for the CDR3: TGTGCCAGCAGTCCGTCACTCACCGGGGAGCTGTTTTTT.